This TCR beta chain was sequenced during a study of Graves' ophthalmopathy and Graves' hyperthyroidism (dated by TCRdb to the late 2010s). Looking at the study overall: Peripheral blood was collected before any treatment was given, at the time of initial diagnosis. In total, approximately 140 blood samples were TCR-sequenced: 43 ophthalmopathy, over 70 hyperthyroidism and roughly 17 hyperthyroidism-to-ophthalmopathy patients. An independent validation cohort comprised 18 hyperthyroidism patients and around 16 patients who later progressed from hyperthyroidism to ophthalmopathy. A discovery set of about 99 patients (around 40 ophthalmopathy, approximately 58 stable hyperthyroidism) was enrolled to explore V-J signatures distinguishing ophthalmopathy from hyperthyroidism. Once sampling was done, hyperthyroidism patients were given methimazole at a starting dose of 30 mg daily, while ophthalmopathy patients were given high-dose intravenous methylprednisolone. T-cell repertoires of thyroid tissue and blood were compared in several hyperthyroidism patients. To tell Graves' ophthalmopathy apart from Graves' hyperthyroidism, and to predict which patients would progress to ophthalmopathy, the study relied on TCR beta repertoire signatures. The 100 or so discovery patients were randomly split 7:3 into training and test sets. What the work shows at the level of the full study, not this receptor alone: Among expanded thyroid clonotypes with frequency above 0.001, most also showed up in blood, which suggests that blood repertoires may reflect the thyroid immune response. In validation, the model predicted ophthalmopathy progression with over 60% sensitivity and less than 80% specificity; roughly eleven predicted patients were CT-confirmed with GO in a median of around 6 months. Sample size was not statistically predetermined, and group allocation was not concealed from the investigators. In cross-validation, the 13-signature model distinguished ophthalmopathy from stable hyperthyroidism with 85% to 90% sensitivity and around 81% specificity, and in the test set the corresponding values were roughly 80% and 76%.

A patient counted as having stable hyperthyroidism if there was no progression to ophthalmopathy within 18 months of follow-up. The hyperthyroidism patients were 18 to 65 years old and newly diagnosed, with a disease duration of less than 2 months. Patients were excluded if they had other autoimmune diseases, uncontrolled infections, pregnancy or lactation. Clinical symptoms, serum thyroxine, TRAb, thyroid ultrasound and orbital computed tomography were used for diagnosis. Using Ficoll-Paque density gradient centrifugation, PBMCs were isolated from 10 ml of fresh peripheral blood. Trizol reagent was used to extract the total RNA, and its quality was then checked on an Agilent 2100 Bioanalyzer. For repertoire sequencing, TCR beta CDR3 regions were amplified from RNA transcripts. HTBI primers and the Qiagen OneStep RT-PCR kit were used in a first-round RT-PCR, which was followed by a second-round multiplex PCR, size selection and purification. The libraries underwent paired-end sequencing with 100 bp reads on an Illumina HiSeq2000. In the source study's methods: SOAPnuke was used for read processing, and reads with adapters, uncalled bases, a mean Phred below 15, or no exact constant-primer or identifier match were discarded. COPE v1.2.5 was used to merge high-quality paired reads. Unique nucleotide sequences were defined as clonotypes and aligned to IMGT TRB V, D and J references using MiTCR v1.1. The analysis was limited to V-J combinations with a frequency above 0.0001, which together covered 99.2% of repertoires. For each V-J combination, a TCR clonal expansion and chaos score was defined as F50 clonal expansion divided by the chaos observed in the TCRdist matrix. Welch's t-statistics and random forest were used to narrow the features down to around 12 V-J combinations, which were then fed into a naive Bayes classifier. Thyroid-blood repertoire similarity was quantified with the Morisita-Horn index. The public reads were quality trimmed at Q25 with fastp and then assembled into clones with MiXCR by TCRdb, keeping productive beta chains. Identical CDR3 protein sequences are pooled into one entry, listed with their most common genes and DNA. TCRdb, rather than the study authors, made the V and J calls. This sample gives about 400,000 distinct CDR3 sequences in total; 15% of them show up just once. About 7% of the sample belongs to the ten largest clones.

This clonotype was observed a handful of times. The specificity of this receptor is unknown. Per-nucleotide qualities are absent, and no much larger clonotype sits a single base away. Sequenced input: peripheral blood. This TCR derives from a woman aged 18 to 35 with stable Graves' hyperthyroidism. Donor details come from another sample of the same person, matched by shared clones.

The nucleotide sequence is given as TGTGCCAGCAGAAAAACCGGGACCGTGAACACCGGGGAGCTGTTTTTT. Its protein reads: CASRKTGTVNTGELFF. The rearranged chain carries TRBV11-2 and TRBJ2-2; the D gene is perhaps TRBD1 or TRBD2, each of them matching over 5 bases. Counted from cysteine to phenylalanine, this CDR3 has 16 amino acids. Only CDR3 DNA is held: 48 bases, read in frame from base 1. V loses 6 bases, J loses 1 base, and the germline ends lie 15 bases apart. The germline V gene sets CDR1 to SGHAT and CDR2 to FQNNGV.